This T cell receptor (beta chain) was sequenced in a study of blood T cell repertoires in COVID-19. Study-wide context: Sample material is recorded as cDNA or gDNA derived from T cells, B-cell-depleted T cells, or PBMCs.

From germline, CDR1 is LNHNV and CDR2 YYDKDF (reference sequence). This CDR3 region has 16 residues. V was shortened by 2 bases and J by 0 bases, with 11 bases between the two germline ends. Under the authors' procedure: Using reference gene primer amplification, nucleated cell counts were estimated. Profiled with immunoSEQ multiplex PCR; TCRdb holds only in-frame clones, not every one. Clonal size and the V and J genes are those of that table, whereas D and trimming came from the DNA. Found here are around 130,000 clones, 80% of them singletons; the top ten hold approximately 16%. The chain carries TRBV15 and TRBJ1-5; perhaps TRBD1 as D (6 bases). The sample taken for sequencing was peripheral blood. The origin of this receptor is a man aged 55-75 years with active or convalescent COVID-19. The CDR3 coding sequence is TGTGCCACCAGCAGACCTACAGGGTATAGCAATCAGCCCCAGCATTTT. It specifies CATSRPTGYSNQPQHF. The complete variable domain, with remaining parts taken from reference TRBV15 and TRBJ1-5, reads DAMVIQNPRYQVTQFGKPVTLSCSQTLNHNVMYWYQQKSSQAPKLLFHYYDKDFNNEADTPDNFQSRRPNTSFCFLDIRSPGLGDTAMYLCATSRPTGYSNQPQHFGDGTRLSIL.